A single T cell receptor (beta chain) is shown here with its context. The antigen remains unidentified. With cryopreserved PBMCs as the source, about 2.2 micrograms of genomic DNA went to TCR beta libraries. This sample stems from a study of cytotoxic CD8 clonotypes in ibrutinib-treated CLL. Study outcomes and limitations: Baseline clonality was higher than in age-matched healthy donors and moved in step with circulating CD8+ T-cell counts.

The planned depth of sequencing spanned 1 in 200,000 to 1 in 1 million T cells. Here immunoSEQ multiplex PCR was the method, and the copy in TCRdb shows in-frame clones only, minus some. The sample yields around 97,000 clones, roughly 80% seen once. The CDR3 is 13 amino acids. Trimming removed 0 bases at V and 2 bases at J, with 6 bases between. Germline CDR1 and CDR2: GTSNPN and SVGIG (reference sequence). The material sequenced was PBMCs, taken after 12 months of ibrutinib treatment. This sequence was found in a human donor with chronic lymphocytic leukemia. The chain is built from TRBV30 and TRBJ2-3; D gene ambiguous. CDR3: CAWSVLDTDTQYF. CDR3 DNA: TGTGCCTGGAGTGTTTTAGACACAGATACGCAGTATTTT.